This T cell receptor (beta chain) was recorded in a study of vaccination and CD4 T cells after COVID-19. Overall study: Convalescent patients gave post-COVID blood a median around 91 days post-diagnosis, range 35 to 161. Overlapping peptides of the spike proteins of SARS-CoV-2, HCoV-NL63, HCoV-OC43 and HCoV-229E were used for cell stimulation.

The CDR3 has 14 amino acids. V lost 0 bases and J lost 0, with 8 bases in between. The germline gives CDR1 DFQATT, CDR2 SNEGSKA (reference sequence). As to treatment: roughly 11-day PBMC culture with coronavirus spike peptide pools or control peptides (ViraFEST assay). An Oncomine TCR Beta short-read assay was used to sequence the DNA from cultured CD4+ T cells. MiXCR was run by TCRdb on the PCR reads, yielding one entry per CDR3 protein. The sample lists fewer than 13,000 distinct CDR3 sequences, around 60% occurring once. As to this clonotype: Antigen unknown.

This receptor was obtained from a human donor who had recovered from COVID-19. V and J are TRBV20-1 and TRBJ1-2; D remains unclear. Sequencing was performed on CD4+ T cells from blood, cultured in vitro. CDR3: CSARDPVTNYGYTF. As DNA, the CDR3 is TGCAGTGCTAGAGATCCGGTTACTAACTATGGCTACACCTTC.